These 20 T cell receptor beta chains share one sample of origin, sequenced in a study of molecular identifiers for immune sequencing clone quantification. Each CDR3 protein is one row after TCRdb ran MiXCR on the PCR reads. The sample contains about 640,000 distinct CDR3 sequences, less than 20% of which appear only once. The sequencing sample was made of naive CD8+ T cells from blood, with Jurkat cell RNA spiked in. Regarding subset: FACS-sorted CD8+CD4-CCR7+CD45RA+ naive T cells. These receptors were taken from a human donor in good health. Some libraries in this study had Jurkat cell RNA spiked in.

The genes are TRBV28 and TRBJ1-5; D is unclear. This CDR3 has 12 residues. From germline, CDR1 is MDHEN and CDR2 SYDVKM. Trimming pared 7 bases from V and 7 bases from J, leaving 11 bases between. CDR3 residues: CASTSRRQPQHF. CDR3 nucleotides: TGTGCCAGCACTAGTCGGCGGCAGCCCCAGCATTTT.

This clonotype has at least ten counts. The CDR3 spells CASSMGYEQYF. The CDR3 DNA is TGTGCCAGTAGTATGGGGTACGAGCAGTACTTC. The J gene is TRBJ2-7, the V gene TRBV19; unclear D gene. The V gene's germline CDR1 is LNHDA and CDR2 SQIVND (reference sequence). CDR3 length equals 11 residues. Trimming shortened V by 3 bases and J by 4 bases, and 4 bases separated the two germline ends.

This clonotype has just a few counts. V and J are TRBV6-4 and TRBJ2-5; no firm D call. V was cut by 6 bases and J by 5 bases, with 13 bases left in between. The CDR3 is 13 residues long. Germline loops: CDR1 MRHNA, CDR2 SNTAGT. CDR3 sequence: CASSFLRLETQYF. The CDR3 DNA is TGTGCCAGCAGCTTTCTCAGGCTCGAGACCCAGTACTTC.

This chain joins TRBV24-1 and TRBJ2-2; D assignment may be TRBD1 or TRBD2 (5 bases each). V shed 9 bases and J shed 2 bases, with 12 bases lying between them. The CDR3 is made up of 14 amino acids. Per germline, CDR1 KGHDR and CDR2 SFDVKD. The CDR3 nucleotides are TGTGCCACCCAAATGGGGGTAAACACCGGGGAGCTGTTTTTT. Translating gives CATQMGVNTGELFF.

This clonotype occurred many times. The rearrangement links TRBV29-1 to TRBJ1-4; D is unclear. Germline-derived CDR1 and CDR2 are SQVTM and ANQGSEA. The CDR3 runs 13 residues. V was pared by 4 bases and J by 3 bases, with 9 bases between. The CDR3 DNA follows: TGCAGCGTTGTTTTGGCCTCTAATGAAAAACTGTTTTTT. It is translated as CSVVLASNEKLFF.

A note on this clonotype: One end of the junction varies from germline; a read error may be responsible. V usage is TRBV7-8 and J usage is TRBJ2-4; D is perhaps TRBD1 (7 bases). Per the germline V gene, CDR1 is SGHVS and CDR2 is FQNEAQ. CDR3 size: 13 residues. The CDR3 nucleotides read TGTGCCGGCAGCCCAGGGGGGACGGACATTCAGTACTTC. Its translation is CAGSPGGTDIQYF. Using reference TRBV7-8 and TRBJ2-4 for the parts outside the CDR3, the full variable domain is GAGVSQSPRYKVAKRGQDVALRCDPISGHVSLFWYQQALGQGPEFLTYFQNEAQLDKSGLPSDRFFAERPEGSVSTLKIQRTQQEDSAVYLCAGSPGGTDIQYFGAGTRLSVL.

The J gene is TRBJ1-5, the V gene TRBV6-5, with TRBD1 matching over 7 bases. After removal of 5 bases from V and 1 base from J, the junction contained 5 bases not matched to a gene. The germline V gene has CDR1 MNHEY and CDR2 SVGAGI. The CDR3 is 15 amino acids. Written as DNA, the CDR3 is TGTGCCAGCAGTGCAAGGGGGCTGAGCAATCAGCCCCAGCATTTT. This codes for CASSARGLSNQPQHF.

The sample holds many counts of this clonotype. The genes are TRBV4-3 and TRBJ2-3; TRBD2 might be the D (7 bases). CDR3 length: 18 residues. The germline V gene encodes CDR1 LGHNA and CDR2 YSLEER. V lost 0 bases, J lost 5 bases, and 21 bases lay in between. DNA of the CDR3: TGCGCCAGCAGCCAAGATCAGGGCGGGAGAGTAGGGGGAGATACGCAGTATTTT. It codes for CASSQDQGGRVGGDTQYF.

This clonotype appeared many times. The chain has TRBV19 and TRBJ2-7, with TRBD2 identical over 8 bases. The V gene end was trimmed by 5 bases and the J gene end by 2 bases; junction bases not matched to a gene: 5. The CDR3 is made up of 14 amino acids. Germline V gene sequence: CDR1 LNHDA, CDR2 SQIVND (reference sequence). The CDR3 nucleotides are TGTGCCAGTAGTTTCGCGGGGGGAGCCTACGAGCAGTACTTC. This translates into CASSFAGGAYEQYF.

This clonotype has at least ten counts. The V call is TRBV2, the J call TRBJ2-3; TRBD2 matches 10 bases. CDR1 and CDR2 (germline): SNHLY, FYNNEI. CDR3 length: 16 amino acids. The J segment lost 3 bases and the V segment lost 5 bases, leaving 8 bases of the junction unmatched. CDR3 bases: TGTGCCAGCAGTCCCCAGCGGGAGGGCCGAACAGATACGCAGTATTTT. This gives the protein CASSPQREGRTDTQYF.

The table lists this clonotype with a few counts. The junction shows a germline mismatch at one end, possibly a read error. The gene calls are TRBV28 and TRBJ1-1, with TRBD1 as a possible D gene (6 bases). The CDR3 sequence is 11 residues long. The germline CDR1 and CDR2 sequences are MDHEN and SYDVKM. The CDR3 reads CASSFKRGIRF. The CDR3, as DNA: TGTGCCAGCAGTTTCAAGAGGGGGATTAGGTTT.

This clonotype was picked up a small number of times. The chain employs TRBV27 and TRBJ2-7; TRBD1 agrees at 7 bases. The junction had 6 bases not matched to a gene; V was cut back by 1 base and J by 3 bases. Germline V lookup: CDR1 MNHEY, CDR2 SMNVEV (reference sequence). This CDR3 region has 15 residues. The DNA of the CDR3 is TGTGCCAGCAGTTTATGGGGGACAGCAATCTACGAGCAGTACTTC. Encoded protein: CASSLWGTAIYEQYF.

As regards this clonotype: A much bigger clone sits one base away, suggesting this may be a read error. The chain links TRBV5-6 to TRBJ2-7, with TRBD1 identical over 9 bases. J lost 1 base, V lost 4 bases, and 6 bases had no gene match. Germline CDR1 reads SGHDT; CDR2 reads YYEEEE. This CDR3 region has 15 residues. This chain's CDR3 is CASSPRGTGSYEQYF. The CDR3 DNA sequence: TGTGCCAGCAGCCCACGAGGGACAGGGTCCTACGAGCAGTACTTC.

The table lists this clonotype with many counts. V gene TRBV6-2 or TRBV6-3 combines with J gene TRBJ2-7, with TRBD1 identical over 7 bases. V trimming: 6 bases; J trimming: 0 bases; junction bases outside the gene matches: 5. CDR3 length: 14 residues. CDR1 and CDR2 (germline): MNHEY, SVGEGT. This CDR3 reads CASSTGQASYEQYF. As DNA, the CDR3 is TGTGCCAGCAGCACAGGACAGGCCTCCTACGAGCAGTACTTC.

In its sample, this clonotype was seen a few times. The gene calls are TRBV7-9 and TRBJ2-5, with 15 bases matching TRBD2. V dropped 5 bases and J dropped 1; count of bases not matched to a gene: 11. Germline CDR1 is SEHNR and CDR2 is FQNEAQ (reference sequence). The CDR3 spans 19 residues. As DNA, the CDR3 is TGTGCCAGCAGCAAGGGACTAGCGGGGGGACACAAGGCCCAAGAGACCCAGTACTTC. This gives the protein CASSKGLAGGHKAQETQYF.

J is TRBJ2-7 and V is TRBV29-1; 9 positions match TRBD1. The CDR3 spans 14 residues. The V gene end was trimmed by 7 bases and the J gene end by 2 bases; junction bases not matched to a gene: 9. Germline V CDR1 and CDR2: SQVTM, ANQGSEA. The CDR3 sequence: CSAEGDREAYEQYF. CDR3 sequence (DNA): TGCAGCGCCGAAGGGGACAGGGAAGCCTACGAGCAGTACTTC.

The V call is TRBV7-8, the J call TRBJ2-1; no reliable D call. CDR3 length: 13 residues. Germline lookup yields CDR1 SGHVS and CDR2 FQNEAQ. V was pared by 2 bases and J by 8 bases, with 10 bases between. The CDR3 here is CASSLSLVDEQFF. CDR3 DNA: TGTGCCAGCAGCTTAAGCTTGGTTGATGAGCAGTTCTTC.

This clonotype has a single count. J is TRBJ2-2 and V is TRBV6-5, with D unclear. Trimming removed 2 bases at V and 0 bases at J, with 13 bases between. The CDR3 covers 17 residues. Germline V lookup: CDR1 MNHEY, CDR2 SVGAGI. CDR3 nucleotide sequence: TGTGCCAGCAGTTACAGTTCCGCCAGACCGAACACCGGGGAGCTGTTTTTT. It specifies CASSYSSARPNTGELFF.

Many counts were recorded for this clonotype. J is TRBJ1-1 and V is TRBV12-3 or TRBV12-4; the D gene is possibly TRBD1 (5 bases). This CDR3 has 15 amino acids. The germline V and J ends were trimmed by 3 bases and 2 bases, with 13 bases remaining between them. This CDR3 reads CASSLTERLNTEAFF. The CDR3 region has the DNA TGTGCCAGCAGTTTGACAGAGAGGCTAAACACTGAAGCTTTCTTT.

This clonotype has ten or more counts. This rearrangement joins TRBV7-2 to TRBJ2-3, with TRBD2 matching over 7 bases. V lost 4 bases and J lost 2; bases outside the gene matches: 9. Germline CDR1 reads SGHTA; CDR2 reads FQGNSA. The CDR3 is made up of 16 amino acids. The CDR3 is CASSSAGGGNTDTQYF. For the CDR3, the DNA is TGTGCCAGCAGCTCCGCTGGCGGGGGAAACACAGATACGCAGTATTTT.